This entry lists 18 T cell receptor beta chains sequenced from one sample in a study of tumor and adjacent non-tumor tissue in lung cancer. The library came from three nested PCR rounds adapted from ARM-PCR protocols. TCRdb fed the multiplex PCR reads into MiXCR, producing one record per CDR3 protein. This table holds 81,000 or so distinct CDR3 sequences, 80% to 90% found once. No cell sorting was done before RNA was extracted from the tissue. Distant lung tissue was collected more than 3 cm away from the tumor edge. Source material: distant non-tumor lung tissue. Receptor source: a man in his 60s with non-small cell lung cancer.

The rearrangement uses TRBV29-1 and TRBJ2-7; TRBD1 matches at 9 bases. CDR3 length: 15 amino acids. Germline-derived CDR1 and CDR2 are SQVTM and ANQGSEA. After removal of 4 bases from V and 1 base from J, the junction contained 8 bases not matched to a gene. The CDR3 nucleotides read TGCAGCGTTGTACTGTCGGACAGGGGATCCTACGAGCAGTACTTC. Amino acids: CSVVLSDRGSYEQYF.

About this clonotype itself: At one end, the junction sequence differs from germline, possibly due to a read error. The V gene is TRBV11-2, the J gene TRBJ2-6; D could derive from TRBD1 or TRBD2 (6 bases each). Germline loops: CDR1 SGHAT, CDR2 FQNNGV. The CDR3 loop spans 14 amino acids. The chain's CDR3 is CASSPIWGANVLTF. CDR3 nucleotides: TGTGCCAGCAGTCCTATCTGGGGGGCCAACGTGCTGACTTTC.

As to this clonotype: No conserved phenylalanine or tryptophan is present at the end of the CDR3, so a read error is the likely explanation. CDR3 sequence reads: CSASSRRNSPLHI. The CDR3, as DNA: TGCAGTGCTAGTTCGCGCAGGAATTCACCTCTCCACATT. The J gene is TRBJ1-6, the V gene TRBV20-1; D call uncertain. CDR1 and CDR2 (germline): DFQATT, SNEGSKA (reference sequence). The CDR3 spans 13 residues.

The CDR3 spells CASSQDRAGTTDTQHF. The DNA for the CDR3 is TGCGCTAGTAGCCAAGATAGAGCGGGCACCACAGATACGCAGCATTTT. The genes are TRBV4-3 and TRBJ2-3; D is unresolved. The J call may be in error: the DNA end matches TRBJ1-5 better. Germline V CDR1 and CDR2: LGHNA, YSLEER. The CDR3 runs 16 residues.

Regarding this clonotype: At one end the junction does not follow the germline gene, possibly because of a read error. The J gene is TRBJ2-1, the V gene TRBV20-1; 8 bases match TRBD1. The CDR3 is 12 amino acids. Looked up from germline, CDR1 is DFQATT and CDR2 is SNEGSKA (reference sequence). This chain's CDR3 is CNAMDRDDEQFF. The CDR3 nucleotides are TGCAATGCTATGGACAGGGACGATGAGCAGTTCTTC.

The rearrangement links TRBV6-1 to TRBJ2-7, with D hard to call. Looked up from germline, CDR1 is MNHNS and CDR2 is SASEGT. The CDR3 totals 15 residues. CDR3 nucleotides: TGTACAAGTAGACCAGGATCCATTTGGGGCTACGAGCAGTACTTC. Translation: CTSRPGSIWGYEQYF.

The chain recombines TRBV20-1 with TRBJ2-1; possible D gene TRBD2, 6 bases. Trimming left V 5 bases short and J 11 bases short, with 25 bases between. Germline lookup yields CDR1 DFQATT and CDR2 SNEGSKA (reference sequence). This CDR3 comprises 15 residues. In DNA form, the CDR3 reads TGCAGTGCTGACTCAGCGGAGGGGACGTGGAATAAGCAGTTCTTC. Amino acid sequence: CSADSAEGTWNKQFF.

The V call is TRBV5-1, the J call TRBJ2-6; D is uncertain. The ends were cut back, 4 bases at V and 2 bases at J, with 7 bases in the middle. CDR1 is SGHRS, CDR2 YFSETQ, per germline. The CDR3 has 14 amino acids. The CDR3 is CASSPNAGANVLTF. In DNA form, the CDR3 reads TGCGCCAGCAGCCCGAACGCTGGGGCCAACGTCCTGACTTTC. Based on the CDR3 plus reference TRBV5-1 and TRBJ2-6, the full variable domain is KAGVTQTPRYLIKTRGQQVTLSCSPISGHRSVSWYQQTPGQGLQFLFEYFSETQRNKGNFPGRFSGRQFSNSRSEMNVSTLELGDSALYLCASSPNAGANVLTFGAGSRLTVL.

J is TRBJ1-1 and V is TRBV6-2 or TRBV6-3, with D possibly matching TRBD1 (5 bases). The V gene lost 6 bases and the J gene lost 7 bases, with 21 bases spanning the gap. Looked up from germline, CDR1 is MNHEY and CDR2 is SVGEGT. This CDR3 region has 15 residues. The CDR3 is CASRLSGRRTVEAFF. The CDR3 DNA reads TGTGCCAGCAGGCTATCGGGACGACGAACCGTTGAAGCTTTCTTT.

About this clonotype: Likely a read error: the CDR3 ends without its conserved phenylalanine or tryptophan. The CDR3 region has the DNA TGCAGTGCTAGACCACAGGGGTCCGATAGGTCATCCCTCCACATT. Protein: CSARPQGSDRSSLHI. This sequence joins TRBV20-1 and TRBJ1-6; 7 nucleotides agree with TRBD1. The germline gives CDR1 DFQATT, CDR2 SNEGSKA (reference sequence). This CDR3 spans 15 amino acids. Germline trimming cut 2 bases from V and 14 bases from J; bases unmatched to any gene: 15.

Worth noting for this clonotype: Given the absence of the conserved phenylalanine or tryptophan at the CDR3 end, a read error is likely. J is TRBJ2-5 and V is TRBV6-2 or TRBV6-3; D perhaps matches TRBD1 (6 bases). This CDR3 region has 17 residues. Germline V lookup: CDR1 MNHEY, CDR2 SVGEGT. As DNA, the CDR3 is TGTGCCAGCAATTACAGGGTAGGGGGTGCAGGGGAAGAGACCCAGTACTTA. This sequence encodes CASNYRVGGAGEETQYL.

A note on this clonotype: Compared with germline, one end of the junction differs, possibly owing to a read error. V gene TRBV4-1 combines with J gene TRBJ1-1; tentatively, D is TRBD1 (5 bases). Per germline, CDR1 MGHRA and CDR2 YSYEKL. The CDR3 is 17 amino acids. The CDR3 here is CASSQPTVGPRNTEAFF. In DNA, the CDR3 is TGTGCCAGCAGCCAACCGACAGTCGGGCCAAGGAACACTGAAGCTTTCTTT.

About this clonotype: At one end the junction does not follow the germline gene, possibly because of a read error. V and J are TRBV11-2 and TRBJ2-6; weak D call: TRBD1 (6 bases). This CDR3 is built from 18 residues. Germline CDR1 is SGHAT and CDR2 is FQNNGV. As DNA, the CDR3 is TGTGCCAGTAGTCCAACTAGAGGGGGAGCCACTGGGGCCAATGTCCTGACTTTC. Translated: CASSPTRGGATGANVLTF.

Turning to this clonotype: The CDR3 end shows no conserved phenylalanine or tryptophan, and so a read error is likely. It is unclear where the CDR3 begins or ends on the DNA, so no DNA is shown, and the CDR3 is as TCRdb lists it. The rearrangement joins TRBV5-4 to TRBJ1-1; no DNA check was done on the table's D call, TRBD1. Termini included, the CDR3 measures 17 amino acids. Per germline, CDR1 SGHNT and CDR2 YYREEE (reference sequence). The CDR3 spells CVSSAGRQGRGDTETFL.

In this sample, this clonotype turned up a few times. This may arise from a read error, as a much more abundant clone is one base away. The chain is built from TRBV6-5 and TRBJ2-7; TRBD2 aligns across 11 bases. The CDR3 spans 15 residues. The germline V gene has CDR1 MNHEY and CDR2 SVGAGI. Here the CDR3 reads CVSSYTSGSSYEQYF. The CDR3, as DNA: TGTGTCAGCAGTTACACTAGCGGGAGCTCCTACGAGCAGTACTTC.

Details on this clonotype: A read error is possible here, since a much larger clone lies one base away. This chain joins TRBV20-1 and TRBJ2-1; 10 bases agree with TRBD2. The germline V gene encodes CDR1 DFQATT and CDR2 SNEGSKA (reference sequence). The CDR3 covers 16 residues. The CDR3, as DNA: TGCAGTGCCCCTAAACTAGCGGGAAAAGGGGATGGTGAGCAGTCCTTC. Encoded protein: CSAPKLAGKGDGEQSF.

About this clonotype itself: Sequence at one end of the junction differs from germline and may be a read error. The CDR3 reads CANSDTGTAGSQYF. For the CDR3, the DNA is TGTGCCAACAGTGATACCGGGACCGCGGGGTCCCAGTATTTC. The chain combines TRBV6-5 with TRBJ2-5; possible D gene TRBD2, 6 bases. CDR1 MNHEY and CDR2 SVGAGI come from the germline V gene. This CDR3 is built from 14 residues.

The genes are TRBV6-2 or TRBV6-3 and TRBJ2-1; D is perhaps TRBD1 (6 bases). The germline V gene has CDR1 MNHEY and CDR2 SVGEGT. The V gene lost 10 bases and the J gene lost 6 bases, with 16 bases spanning the gap. The CDR3 loop spans 13 amino acids. CDR3 coding DNA: TGTGCCACCGACCGGACAGCCCGCAATGAGCAGTTCTTC. It yields the protein CATDRTARNEQFF.